This T cell receptor beta chain was observed in a study of cytomegalovirus exposure and HLA in healthy donors. V dropped 7 bases and J dropped 1; count of bases not matched to a gene: 4. The germline V gene encodes CDR1 LNHDA and CDR2 SQIVND (reference sequence). This CDR3 is 14 amino acids long. Study-wide points: In most subjects, TCR beta sequences reportedly gave accurate predictions of HLA-A and HLA-B alleles. The likely explanation for a cluster of highly shared sequence variants was sequencing artifact. DRB1 showed the most TCR associations and HLA-C the fewest in a later analysis, as rates varied by HLA locus.

In regard to this clone: No antigen is known for it.

PCR primers comprised 60 Vbeta and 13 Jbeta primers. Profiled with immunoSEQ multiplex PCR; TCRdb holds only in-frame clones, not every one. The sample has 180,000 or so clones, 70% to 90% seen once. Sequenced: PBMCs. The chain has TRBV19 and TRBJ2-7, with TRBD2 matching 10 bases. This sequence was found in a man between 18 and 29 years old in good health and CMV-seropositive. CDR3 region: CASTRTSGSYEQYF. The DNA of the CDR3 is TGTGCCAGTACCAGGACTAGCGGTTCCTACGAGCAGTACTTC.